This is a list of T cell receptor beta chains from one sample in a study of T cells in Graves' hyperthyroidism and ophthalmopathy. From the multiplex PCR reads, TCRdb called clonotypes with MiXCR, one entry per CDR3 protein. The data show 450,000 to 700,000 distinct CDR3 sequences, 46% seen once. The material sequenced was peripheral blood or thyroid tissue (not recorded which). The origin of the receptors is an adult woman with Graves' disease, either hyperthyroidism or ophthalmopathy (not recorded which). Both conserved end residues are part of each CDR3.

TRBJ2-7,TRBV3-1,CASSQGASLTYEQYF
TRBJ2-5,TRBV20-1,CSARVGRGRETQYF
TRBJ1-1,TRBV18,CASSLRQAALEAFF
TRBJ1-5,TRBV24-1,CATSDPGQPNQPQHF
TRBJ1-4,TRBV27,CASSLVQGKLFF
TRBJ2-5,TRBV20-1,CSATEGGAGSQPQYF
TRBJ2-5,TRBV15,CATSRARGRAWETQYF
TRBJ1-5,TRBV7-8,CASSFQRGINQPQHF
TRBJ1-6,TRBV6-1,CASSYNRGHSPLHF
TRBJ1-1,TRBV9,CASSVGGAQGTEAFF
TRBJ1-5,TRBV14,CASSPRQGSYGADQPQHF
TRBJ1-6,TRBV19,CASSTTAPGTAGNSPLHF
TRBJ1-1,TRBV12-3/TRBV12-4,CASSMGPGAEAFF
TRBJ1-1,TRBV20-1,CSARTRSGNTEAFF
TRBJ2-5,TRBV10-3,CAIAAGGMMETQYF
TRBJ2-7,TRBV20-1,CSARWGRGEQYF
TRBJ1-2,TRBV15,CATSSRAGTGTGYTF
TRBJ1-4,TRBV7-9,CASSRFAGTEDEKLFF
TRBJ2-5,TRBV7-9,CASSLAGTLKETQYF
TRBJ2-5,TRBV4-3,CASSQALLSDWPQETQYF
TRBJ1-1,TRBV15,CATSRSGEGTVNTEAFF
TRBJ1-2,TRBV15,CATSRDPGANYGYTF
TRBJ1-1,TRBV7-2,CASSAGQAQNTEALF
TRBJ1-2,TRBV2,CASSGGTRAYGYTF
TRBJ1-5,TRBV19,CASRVSSGTTLQPQHF
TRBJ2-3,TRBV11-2,CASSLVAGSGDTQYF
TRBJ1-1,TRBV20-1,CSAPGTGYTEAFF
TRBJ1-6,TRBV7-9,CASRTGYNSPLHF
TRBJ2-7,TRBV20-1,CSARDRDRSYEQYF
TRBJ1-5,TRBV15,CATRDRAFNQPQHF
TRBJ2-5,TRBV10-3,CAISERNQPQYF
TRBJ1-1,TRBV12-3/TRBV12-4,CASIFGTGFAEAFF
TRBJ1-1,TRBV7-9,CASSSSLRDTEAFF
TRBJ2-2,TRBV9,CASSGLGNGELFF
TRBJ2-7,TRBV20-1,CSASLGTTIYEQYF
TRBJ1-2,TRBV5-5,CASSPDRGAYGYTF
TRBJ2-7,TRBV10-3,CAISAGYHEQYF
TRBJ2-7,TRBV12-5,CASGRQMISYEQYF
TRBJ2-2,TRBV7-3,CASSFGGAEVDEQFF
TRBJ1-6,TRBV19,CASSRTEYNSPLHF